This T cell receptor beta chain was identified during a study of T cell responses to AZD1222 COVID-19 vaccine. Clones were read by immunoSEQ multiplex PCR, and TCRdb kept only the in-frame ones, dropping some. The sample includes 200,000 or so clones, approximately 94% of them seen just once. Notes on the study in general: Variant regions that are unmutated are reportedly the target of nearly half of spike-specific TCRs. Among those given AZD1222, only six were seropositive at baseline.

V dropped 0 bases and J dropped 9 bases, with 10 bases sitting between them. This CDR3 spans 14 amino acids. Germline V gene data show CDR1 as SGDLS and CDR2 as YYNGEE. On this clone: The antigen remains unidentified.

This TCR was sampled from an adult in good health. The material sequenced was peripheral blood, taken on day 0 of MenACWY control vaccination. This chain joins TRBV9 and TRBJ1-6; D not certain. The CDR3 coding sequence is TGTGCCAGCAGCGTAGAAGGCAGTCTTTCACCCCTCCACTTT. This encodes CASSVEGSLSPLHF.